This T cell receptor beta chain was profiled in a study of T cells in localized non-small cell lung cancer. Study observations and caveats: Since sequencing was restricted to only one region of the tumor, intratumor heterogeneity remains a possibility. A median approximately 59 of the top 100 tumor clones appeared in adjacent lung.

Assay used: immunoSEQ multiplex PCR; TCRdb lists only in-frame clones, some missing. The table includes approximately 22,000 clones, approximately 86% detected once. A remark on this clone: Antigen unknown.

This CDR3 has 15 residues. V was trimmed by 6 bases and J by 2 bases, leaving 15 bases between them. Germline V gene lookup returns CDR1 LNHDA and CDR2 SQIVND (reference sequence). This clonotype originated in a man aged 40 to 69 with stage II squamous cell lung carcinoma. This specimen was PBMCs, taken before any cancer treatment. The chain recombines TRBV19 with TRBJ2-3; D may correspond to TRBD1 or TRBD2 (5 bases each). The CDR3 loop reads CASRLGAGNTDTQYF. The CDR3 DNA reads TGTGCCAGTAGGCTGGGAGCAGGGAACACAGATACGCAGTATTTT.